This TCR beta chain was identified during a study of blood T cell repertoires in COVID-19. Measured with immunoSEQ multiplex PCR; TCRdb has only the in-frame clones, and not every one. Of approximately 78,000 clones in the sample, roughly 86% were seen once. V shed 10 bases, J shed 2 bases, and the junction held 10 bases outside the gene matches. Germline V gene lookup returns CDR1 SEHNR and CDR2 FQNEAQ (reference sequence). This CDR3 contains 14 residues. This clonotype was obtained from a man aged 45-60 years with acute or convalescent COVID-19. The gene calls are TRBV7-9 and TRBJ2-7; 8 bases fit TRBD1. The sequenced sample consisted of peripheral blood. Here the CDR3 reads CATLRDRKPYEQYF. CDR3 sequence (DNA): TGTGCCACCCTCCGGGACAGGAAACCCTACGAGCAGTACTTC.